What follows is one T cell receptor beta chain and its context. These data come from a study of blood T cell repertoires in COVID-19. Study-wide background: Collection of acute and convalescent COVID-19 samples took place in the United States, Italy and Spain.

Patients from Seattle were sampled longitudinally, starting during active infection. Assay: immunoSEQ multiplex PCR; the TCRdb copy retains only in-frame clones and omits some. The table shows 200,000 or so clones, with about 85% occurring only once. This clonotype was sampled from a person aged 65 to 85 with COVID-19, enrolled during active disease. Input material: peripheral blood.

CDR3 region: CASRFSGTYEQYF. The CDR3 DNA follows: TGTGCCAGCAGATTTAGCGGGACCTACGAGCAGTACTTC. The chain carries TRBV6-5 and TRBJ2-7; the match to TRBD2 covers 8 bases. The germline V gene encodes CDR1 MNHEY and CDR2 SVGAGI. With V trimmed by 6 bases and J by 2 bases, 3 bases remained unmatched. The CDR3 runs to 13 residues.